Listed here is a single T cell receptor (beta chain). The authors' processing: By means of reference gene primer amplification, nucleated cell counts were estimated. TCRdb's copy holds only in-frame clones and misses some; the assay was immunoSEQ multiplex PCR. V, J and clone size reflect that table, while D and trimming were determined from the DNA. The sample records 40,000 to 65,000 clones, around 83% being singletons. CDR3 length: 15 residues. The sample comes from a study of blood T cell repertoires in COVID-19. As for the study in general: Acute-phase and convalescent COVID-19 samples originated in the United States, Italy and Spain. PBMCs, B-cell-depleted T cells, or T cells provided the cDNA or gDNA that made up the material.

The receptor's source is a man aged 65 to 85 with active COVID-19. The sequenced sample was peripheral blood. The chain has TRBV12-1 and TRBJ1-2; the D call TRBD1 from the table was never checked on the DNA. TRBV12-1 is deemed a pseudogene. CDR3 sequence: CASSFRSEGACGYTF. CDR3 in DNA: TGTGCCAGCAGCTTTCGATCTGAGGGGGCCTGCGGCTACACCTTC.